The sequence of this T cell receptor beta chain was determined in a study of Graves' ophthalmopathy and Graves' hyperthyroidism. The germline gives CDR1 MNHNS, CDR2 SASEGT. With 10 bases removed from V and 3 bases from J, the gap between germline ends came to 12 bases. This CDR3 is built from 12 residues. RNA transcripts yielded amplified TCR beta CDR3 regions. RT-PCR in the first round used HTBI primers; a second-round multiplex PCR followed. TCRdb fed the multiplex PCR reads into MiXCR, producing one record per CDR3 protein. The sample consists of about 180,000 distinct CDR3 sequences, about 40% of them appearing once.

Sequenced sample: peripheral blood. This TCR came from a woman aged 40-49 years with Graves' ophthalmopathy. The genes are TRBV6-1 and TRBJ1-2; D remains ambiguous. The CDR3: CATRRADYGYTF. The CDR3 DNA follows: TGTGCCACCCGACGGGCAGACTATGGCTACACCTTC.